This T cell receptor (beta chain) emerged from a study of T cells in Graves' hyperthyroidism and ophthalmopathy. Looking at the study overall: Sampling of peripheral blood happened at initial diagnosis, prior to any treatment.

It was RNA transcripts that yielded the amplified TCR beta CDR3 regions. Initially, a first-round RT-PCR of the TCR CDR3 employed the HTBI primer set. TCRdb analysed the multiplex PCR reads with MiXCR anew, one entry per CDR3 protein. The data hold about 420,000 distinct CDR3 sequences, with approximately 15% observed a single time. Germline CDR1 KGHSH, CDR2 LQKENI. This CDR3 comprises 17 residues. V was trimmed by 5 bases and J by 0 bases, leaving 17 bases between them. Not enrolled were patients with uncontrolled infection, other autoimmune disease, pregnancy or lactation. Diagnoses rested on clinical symptoms, serum thyroxine and TRAb, thyroid ultrasound and orbital computed tomography.

The TCR was taken from a woman aged 18-29 years with Graves' hyperthyroidism. The source material was blood. The V call is TRBV18, the J call TRBJ2-1; D call uncertain. The chain's CDR3 is CASSVGNGLYSYNEQFF. CDR3 coding DNA: TGTGCCAGCTCAGTAGGGAACGGGCTTTACTCCTACAATGAGCAGTTCTTC.